One and the same sample provided the 3 T cell receptor beta chains below, sequenced in a study of somatic mutations in cytotoxic T cells in rheumatoid arthritis. TCRdb keeps only in-frame clones here, not all; method: immunoSEQ multiplex PCR. The sample holds 20,000 or so clones, over 70% seen once. Sequencing input: CD8+ T cells sorted from blood. All receptors derive from a man aged 60 to 69 in good health.

The chain links TRBV4-3 to TRBJ2-1; 7 positions match TRBD2. The germline V gene encodes CDR1 LGHNA and CDR2 YSLEER. J gave up 3 bases and V 0 bases, and 8 bases lay outside the gene matches. The CDR3 extends over 17 amino acids. The CDR3 protein is CASSQDRASGVYNEQFF. The CDR3 region has the DNA TGCGCCAGCAGCCAAGATCGGGCCAGCGGGGTCTACAATGAGCAGTTCTTC.

CDR3 protein: CASSLGHRVREKLFF. CDR3 nucleotide sequence: TGTGCCAGCAGCTTAGGACACAGGGTTAGAGAAAAACTGTTTTTT. The V and J genes are TRBV11-2 and TRBJ1-4; D is possibly TRBD1 (6 bases). V lost 1 base and J lost 8, with 14 bases in between. Per germline, CDR1 SGHAT and CDR2 FQNNGV. This CDR3 is built from 15 residues.

The gene calls are TRBV7-3 and TRBJ2-1, with 7 nucleotides matching TRBD2. The junction had 24 bases not matched to a gene; V was cut back by 1 base and J by 3 bases. The CDR3 is 22 amino acids. CDR1 is SGHTA and CDR2 is FQGTGA in the germline V gene. CDR3 in amino acids: CASSLIGYSLVRERSDYNEQFF. The DNA for the CDR3 is TGTGCCAGCAGCTTAATAGGGTACTCACTCGTGCGGGAGCGGTCCGACTACAATGAGCAGTTCTTC.